This is a list of T cell receptor beta chains from one sample in a study of OX40 agonist ivuxolimab in advanced cancers. Produced via immunoSEQ multiplex PCR; TCRdb's table is partial and in-frame only. The top ten hold 7.9% of the sample, which has approximately 70,000 clones, roughly 83% seen once. The sequencing here drew on CD4+ or CD8+ T cells sorted from blood, taken in a trial of the OX40 agonist ivuxolimab. These receptors were obtained from an adult with an advanced solid tumor such as melanoma, head and neck, liver or kidney cancer. CDR3s include the opening cysteine and the closing phenylalanine or tryptophan. D genes are given only for firm matches. Expanded clones are given a class, and other clones once, few, many or no size at all.

J: TRBJ1-5
V: TRBV4-2
size: few
D: TRBD1
DNA: TGTGCCAGCAGCGTAACAGGGGGCAATCAGCCCCAGCATTTT
CDR3: CASSVTGGNQPQHF

J: TRBJ2-1
V: TRBV5-1
size: -
D: -
DNA: TGCGCCAGCAGCTTGGAAGGGGATGGCTACAATGAGCAGTTCTTC
CDR3: CASSLEGDGYNEQFF

J: TRBJ1-2
V: TRBV2
size: few
D: -
DNA: TGTGCCAGCAGTCCGAGGACAGCCTCCTTCGGCTACACCTTC
CDR3: CASSPRTASFGYTF

J: TRBJ2-5
V: TRBV6-5
size: -
D: -
DNA: TGTGCCAGCAGTTTTTTTCTAGGGGAGACCCAGTACTTC
CDR3: CASSFFLGETQYF

J: TRBJ1-1
V: TRBV11-2
size: -
D: TRBD1
DNA: TGTGCCAGCAGCTTAGGCGCCTGGACAGGGAGTGAAGCTTTCTTT
CDR3: CASSLGAWTGSEAFF

J: TRBJ2-3
V: TRBV7-9
size: -
D: TRBD2
DNA: TGTGCCAGCAGCTTCCCGACTAGCGGGAGGGCCGGTAGCACAGATACGCAGTATTTT
CDR3: CASSFPTSGRAGSTDTQYF

J: TRBJ1-1
V: TRBV18
size: -
D: -
DNA: TGTGCCAGCTCCCCGATGGGGTCTCTAGCTTTCTTT
CDR3: CASSPMGSLAFF

J: TRBJ1-1
V: TRBV5-1
size: few
D: TRBD1
DNA: TGCGCCAGCAGCTTGGCCGAGTGGACAGGGTTTGAAGCTTTCTTT
CDR3: CASSLAEWTGFEAFF

J: TRBJ1-5
V: TRBV6-6
size: -
D: -
DNA: TGTGCCAGCAGTTACGACGGAAATAGCAATCAGCCCCAGCATTTT
CDR3: CASSYDGNSNQPQHF

J: TRBJ1-5
V: TRBV4-3
size: -
D: -
DNA: TGCGCCAGCAGCCCGGGACAAAATAATCAGCCCCAGCATTTT
CDR3: CASSPGQNNQPQHF

J: TRBJ2-7
V: TRBV7-2
size: -
D: -
DNA: TGTGCCAGCAGCTTTTCGGGGGGCGCGGACTACGAGCAGTACTTC
CDR3: CASSFSGGADYEQYF

J: TRBJ2-2
V: TRBV2
size: -
D: -
DNA: TGTGCCAGCAGAACAGGAACGAACACCGGGGAGCTGTTTTTT
CDR3: CASRTGTNTGELFF

J: TRBJ2-7
V: TRBV10-3
size: -
D: -
DNA: TGTGCCATCAGTGAGTTGCAGGGAGCGGGCGAGCAGTACTTC
CDR3: CAISELQGAGEQYF

J: TRBJ1-2
V: TRBV4-1
size: -
D: -
DNA: TGCGCCAGCAGCCTCCCAGGGGAAGGTGCTAACTATGGCTACACCTTC
CDR3: CASSLPGEGANYGYTF

J: TRBJ2-3
V: TRBV10-3
size: -
D: TRBD2
DNA: TGTGCCATCAGTGGTGGGACTAGCGGTACAGATACGCAGTATTTT
CDR3: CAISGGTSGTDTQYF

J: TRBJ2-3
V: TRBV7-3
size: -
D: TRBD2
DNA: TGTGCCAGCAGCCCCGGCGGGGGGACAGATACGCAGTATTTT
CDR3: CASSPGGGTDTQYF

J: TRBJ1-5
V: TRBV18
size: few
D: -
DNA: TGTGCCAGCTCACCCTTCAGGGGCGGCCAGCCCCAGCATTTT
CDR3: CASSPFRGGQPQHF

J: TRBJ2-3
V: TRBV11-2
size: -
D: -
DNA: TGTGCCAGCAGCTTAGATCGGCGCTCCACAGATACGCAGTATTTT
CDR3: CASSLDRRSTDTQYF

J: TRBJ2-2
V: TRBV5-4
size: few
D: -
DNA: TGTGCCAGCAGCTTGTTTCGGGGTTTCGGGGAGCTGTTTTTT
CDR3: CASSLFRGFGELFF

J: TRBJ2-7
V: TRBV18
size: few
D: -
DNA: TGTGCCAGCTCACGGGCGGCAGGGCGCTACGAGCAGTACTTC
CDR3: CASSRAAGRYEQYF